The entry that follows covers one T cell receptor beta chain sequence. This specimen comes from a study of blood T cell repertoires in COVID-19. V lost 6 bases to trimming and J lost 3 bases; unmatched junction nucleotides: 4. CDR1 and CDR2 (germline): LNHDA, SQIVND (reference sequence). The CDR3 has 13 residues. In the source study's methods: Using reference gene primer amplification, nucleated cell counts were estimated. The protocol was immunoSEQ multiplex PCR, while the TCRdb copy is restricted to in-frame clones and leaves out a portion. The V and J calls and the clone size are those of that table, but D and trimming were determined from the DNA. The data contain fewer than 150,000 clones, about 85% of them singletons.

The chain is built from TRBV19 and TRBJ2-5; 7 bases align to TRBD1. This receptor was identified in a human donor in a cohort sampled during active COVID-19. Sequenced material: peripheral blood. This CDR3 reads CASSPTGKETQYF. The CDR3 nucleotides are TGTGCCAGTAGCCCGACAGGGAAAGAGACCCAGTACTTC.